This T cell receptor (beta chain) was identified during a study of T-cell reconstitution after alpha-beta-depleted transplantation in children. Preparing the TCRbeta library involved the use of unique molecular identifiers. MiXCR was run by TCRdb on the PCR reads, yielding one entry per CDR3 protein. The data contain fewer than 700,000 distinct CDR3 sequences, about 21% of them singletons. Looked up from germline, CDR1 is DFQATT and CDR2 is SNEGSKA (reference sequence). The J segment lost 10 bases and the V segment lost 4 bases, leaving 10 bases of the junction unmatched. The CDR3 sequence is 14 residues long. As regards this clonotype: Its target is unknown.

Findings of the study overall: Where alpha-beta T cells came from about two months after transplant was reportedly several hundred expanded graft clones. Surviving recipient T cells and intrathymic progenitors accounted for some patients' high TCRbeta diversity at day 60. A year had passed since transplant, and T-cell counts and diversity by then came mostly from newly produced T cells.

The rearrangement links TRBV20-1 to TRBJ1-6, with 7 bases that match TRBD1. The source of this sequence is a boy younger than two who had a stem cell transplant for acute myeloid leukemia, so the T cells may come from the graft donor. Sample: PBMCs, mostly from graft donor cells, taken 360 days after TCRalphabeta/CD19-depleted stem cell transplant. Here the CDR3 reads CSATRSQGRSPLHF. The CDR3 DNA reads as TGCAGTGCTACTCGCTCACAGGGGAGATCACCCCTCCACTTT.